This passage covers 30 T cell receptor beta chains from one sample sequenced in a study of T cells after yellow fever vaccination. Each CDR3 protein is one row after TCRdb ran MiXCR on the 5' RACE reads. The sample shows 85,000 to 100,000 distinct CDR3 sequences, under 6.5% of them seen only once. This specimen consisted of CD8+ T cells sorted from PBMCs, obtained 10 days after the yellow fever booster vaccination. The receptors were sampled from a man aged 18-30 years who received the YFV17D yellow fever vaccine.

The J gene is TRBJ1-2, the V gene TRBV4-3; the D is unclear. Germline-derived CDR1 and CDR2 are LGHNA and YSLEER. V was pared by 0 bases and J by 0 bases, with 11 bases between. This CDR3 region has 16 residues. CDR3 in amino acids: CASSQDWTDPNYGYTF. The CDR3 nucleotides are TGCGCCAGCAGCCAAGATTGGACGGACCCTAACTATGGCTACACCTTC.

The V and J genes are TRBV18 and TRBJ1-2, with 8 bases fitting TRBD1. V shed 6 bases, J shed 4 bases, and the junction held 10 bases outside the gene matches. Germline V gives CDR1 KGHSH, CDR2 LQKENI. The CDR3 spans 15 residues. This CDR3 is CASSLTGTGVYGYTF. CDR3 nucleotide sequence: TGTGCCAGCTCCCTGACCGGGACAGGAGTCTATGGCTACACCTTC. Full variable domain (outside the CDR3, taken from reference TRBV18 and TRBJ1-2): NAGVMQNPRHLVRRRGQEARLRCSPMKGHSHVYWYRQLPEEGLKFMVYLQKENIIDESGMPKERFSAEFPKEGPSILRIQQVVRGDSAAYFCASSLTGTGVYGYTFGSGTRLTVV.

This clonotype was seen a handful of times. This sequence joins TRBV9 and TRBJ2-2, with D perhaps given as TRBD1 or TRBD2 (6 bases each). Trimming stripped 4 bases from V and 3 bases from J, with 19 bases between. CDR3 size: 17 residues. Germline-derived CDR1 and CDR2 are SGDLS and YYNGEE. This CDR3 is CASSLKKRGVDTGELFF. The CDR3 coding sequence is TGTGCCAGCAGCTTAAAGAAAAGGGGGGTAGACACCGGGGAGCTGTTTTTT.

V gene TRBV5-5 combines with J gene TRBJ1-2; TRBD1 might be the D (5 bases). V lost 0 bases and J lost 4, with 10 bases in between. In germline, CDR1 is SGHKS, CDR2 YYEKEE (reference sequence). The CDR3 spans 14 residues. CDR3 loop: CASSLVGATYGYTF. The CDR3, as DNA: TGTGCCAGCAGCTTGGTAGGGGCGACCTATGGCTACACCTTC.

This clonotype was recorded a few times. V gene TRBV28 combines with J gene TRBJ2-6, with D unclear. Trimming left V 2 bases short and J 4 bases short, with 9 bases between. There are 15 residues in the CDR3. CDR1 and CDR2 from the germline V gene are MDHEN and SYDVKM. CDR3 nucleotides: TGTGCCAGCAGTTTAAGTCTCTCGGGGGCCAACGTCCTGACTTTC. Its protein is CASSLSLSGANVLTF.

This rearrangement joins TRBV24-1 to TRBJ2-3; tentative D call: TRBD2 (5 bases). V lost 1 base and J 4 bases, leaving 23 bases between the germline ends. This CDR3 is 19 amino acids long. The germline V gene encodes CDR1 KGHDR and CDR2 SFDVKD. CDR3 coding DNA: TGTGCCACCAGTGATTTACCTCGGGGTAGGGAGACGGACCCAGATACGCAGTATTTT. Translated, it gives CATSDLPRGRETDPDTQYF.

This chain links TRBV5-1 with TRBJ2-7; D is unclear. There are 12 residues in the CDR3. The germline CDR1 and CDR2 sequences are SGHRS and YFSETQ. V lost 2 bases and J lost 6, with 9 bases in between. Here the CDR3 DNA reads TGCGCCAGCAGCTTAGGTCAGAGCGAGCAGTACTTC. Its translation: CASSLGQSEQYF.

V and J are TRBV5-4 and TRBJ2-5; a possible D gene is TRBD2 (6 bases). The length of the CDR3 is 16 residues. Germline assignment: CDR1 SGHNT and CDR2 YYREEE (reference sequence). Trimming shortened V by 4 bases and J by 0 bases, and 16 bases separated the two germline ends. CDR3 DNA sequence: TGTGCCAGCAGCCCTGGAGGTAGCGGAGACCAAGAGACCCAGTACTTC. Its protein is CASSPGGSGDQETQYF.

This clonotype was detected a few times. The rearrangement links TRBV4-1 to TRBJ2-1; D gene uncertain. Germline CDR1 reads MGHRA; CDR2 reads YSYEKL. The CDR3 sequence is 15 residues long. With 4 bases removed from V and 9 bases from J, the gap between germline ends came to 19 bases. CDR3 coding DNA: TGCGCCAGCAGCCCCGCGACGTTGAGTCCCAGTGAGCAGTTCTTC. Its protein product is CASSPATLSPSEQFF.

The table lists this clonotype with a few counts. The chain uses TRBV7-9 and TRBJ1-1; D not certain. CDR1 and CDR2 (germline): SEHNR, FQNEAQ (reference sequence). V lost 8 bases, J lost 7 bases, and 20 bases lay in between. The CDR3 sequence is 14 residues long. The CDR3 is CASSNVGWGDEAFF. The CDR3 DNA sequence: TGTGCCAGCTCGAACGTAGGGTGGGGTGATGAAGCTTTCTTT.

This sequence joins TRBV24-1 and TRBJ2-3; a possible D gene is TRBD2 (7 bases). Trimming took 0 bases from V and 2 from J, leaving 11 bases between them. Looked up from germline, CDR1 is KGHDR and CDR2 is SFDVKD. The CDR3 loop spans 16 amino acids. For the CDR3, the DNA is TGTGCCACCAGTGATTTGTCGGGGGGCTACACAGATACGCAGTATTTT. It specifies CATSDLSGGYTDTQYF.

The chain's CDR3 is CASRRLQAKGYTF. CDR3 bases: TGTGCCAGCAGACGACTCCAGGCTAAGGGCTACACCTTC. This sequence joins TRBV7-9 and TRBJ1-2; D unclear. This CDR3 comprises 13 residues. The V and J ends lost 6 bases and 8 bases respectively, with 16 bases between them. In germline, CDR1 is SEHNR, CDR2 FQNEAQ (reference sequence).

This chain joins TRBV9 and TRBJ2-7, with 10 bases that match TRBD1. CDR3 size: 15 residues. In germline, CDR1 is SGDLS, CDR2 YYNGEE. V trimming: 3 bases; J trimming: 4 bases; junction bases outside the gene matches: 7. CDR3 sequence (DNA): TGTGCCAGCAGCGGGCCTGGGACAGGGGCTTACGAGCAGTACTTC. Amino acid sequence: CASSGPGTGAYEQYF.

This clonotype occurred a few times. The chain has TRBV20-1 and TRBJ2-7; a weak D match, TRBD2 (6 bases). The CDR3 length is 13 residues. Germline CDR1 DFQATT, CDR2 SNEGSKA (reference sequence). The germline V and J ends were trimmed by 3 bases and 4 bases, with 13 bases remaining between them. In nucleotides, the CDR3 is TGCAGTGCTAGTTCCGGGGGAACGTACGAGCAGTACGTC. Protein product: CSASSGGTYEQYV.

This clonotype came up many times. The chain is built from TRBV11-2 and TRBJ2-3; D is possibly TRBD1 (6 bases). The CDR3 runs to 16 residues. V gave up 4 bases and J gave up 0 bases, with 14 bases separating them. Germline V lookup: CDR1 SGHAT, CDR2 FQNNGV. The DNA of the CDR3 is TGTGCCAGCAGCTATTTACAGGGATCTAGCACAGATACGCAGTATTTT. Residues: CASSYLQGSSTDTQYF.

This clonotype has just a few counts. This chain connects TRBV6-1 to TRBJ1-3; D remains unclear. The length of the CDR3 is 17 residues. The germline V gene encodes CDR1 MNHNS and CDR2 SASEGT. Trimming removed 4 bases at V and 0 bases at J, with 16 bases between. The CDR3 DNA follows: TGTGCCAGCAGTGGGCGGCGGACGGCTAGCTCTGGAAACACCATATATTTT. Its protein is CASSGRRTASSGNTIYF.

V gene TRBV7-8 combines with J gene TRBJ2-7; D not certain. V dropped 5 bases and J dropped 4 bases, with 9 bases sitting between them. There are 12 residues in the CDR3. Germline V lookup: CDR1 SGHVS, CDR2 FQNEAQ. The CDR3 sequence: CASSTDPYEQYF. Here the CDR3 DNA reads TGTGCCAGCAGCACAGACCCGTACGAGCAGTACTTC.

This clonotype occurred many times. The V gene is TRBV20-1, the J gene TRBJ2-1, with TRBD2 matching 11 bases. Germline loops: CDR1 DFQATT, CDR2 SNEGSKA (reference sequence). CDR3 length: 14 amino acids. Trimming at V came to 7 bases and at J to 2 bases, leaving 4 bases not matched to a gene. CDR3 region: CSVLSGGAYNEQFF. The CDR3 DNA sequence: TGCAGTGTTCTTAGCGGGGGGGCCTACAATGAGCAGTTCTTC.

The rearrangement uses TRBV27 and TRBJ1-1; D unresolved. Trimming removed 3 bases at V and 3 bases at J, with 11 bases between. Germline assignment: CDR1 MNHEY and CDR2 SMNVEV (reference sequence). The CDR3 extends over 14 amino acids. The CDR3 DNA sequence: TGTGCCAGCAGTTTTGGCACACCGGACACTGAAGCTTTCTTT. As protein: CASSFGTPDTEAFF.

This clonotype occurred a few times. This sequence joins TRBV11-2 and TRBJ2-1; TRBD2 matches 9 bases. The CDR3 consists of 11 residues. Germline V gene data show CDR1 as SGHAT and CDR2 as FQNNGV. V dropped 11 bases and J dropped 6; count of bases not matched to a gene: 2. This CDR3 reads CAAGGANEQFF. As DNA, the CDR3 is TGTGCCGCGGGGGGGGCCAATGAGCAGTTCTTC.

This clonotype was observed at least ten times. The chain has TRBV29-1 and TRBJ2-4; D perhaps matches TRBD1 (5 bases). Trimming shortened V by 4 bases and J by 1 base, and 8 bases separated the two germline ends. Looked up from germline, CDR1 is SQVTM and CDR2 is ANQGSEA. The CDR3 contains 13 residues. CDR3 amino acids: CSVAGFAKNIQYF. CDR3 sequence (DNA): TGCAGCGTTGCAGGGTTTGCCAAAAACATTCAGTACTTC.

The chain recombines TRBV9 with TRBJ2-1; 13 nucleotides line up with TRBD2. Germline V gene data show CDR1 as SGDLS and CDR2 as YYNGEE. V was clipped by 2 bases and J by 0 bases; unmatched bases: 5. The CDR3 spans 18 residues. The CDR3 coding sequence is TGTGCCAGCAGCGTTTCACTAGCGGGGGGGTTCTCCTACAATGAGCAGTTCTTC. Its protein is CASSVSLAGGFSYNEQFF.

The V call is TRBV19, the J call TRBJ1-1; tentatively, D is TRBD1 (5 bases). Trimming shortened V by 3 bases and J by 1 base, and 9 bases separated the two germline ends. This CDR3 is 14 amino acids long. Germline V gene lookup returns CDR1 LNHDA and CDR2 SQIVND (reference sequence). CDR3 protein: CASSIRVGNTEAFF. CDR3 in DNA: TGTGCCAGTAGTATCAGGGTAGGGAACACTGAAGCTTTCTTT. The full variable domain, its missing parts supplied by reference TRBV19 and TRBJ1-1, is DGGITQSPKYLFRKEGQNVTLSCEQNLNHDAMYWYRQDPGQGLRLIYYSQIVNDFQKGDIAEGYSVSREKKESFPLTVTSAQKNPTAFYLCASSIRVGNTEAFFGQGTRLTVV.

Written as DNA, the CDR3 is TGTGCCAGCCAAGCGGGAAATCAGCCCCAGCATTTT. Translated: CASQAGNQPQHF. This chain connects TRBV6-2 or TRBV6-3 to TRBJ1-5; no clear D. The germline V and J ends were trimmed by 8 bases and 4 bases, with 9 bases remaining between them. Germline V CDR1 and CDR2: MNHEY, SVGEGT. This CDR3 region has 12 residues.

The V call is TRBV4-2, the J call TRBJ2-7; D not certain. The V end lost 4 bases, the J end lost 2 bases, and 12 bases lay between the germline ends. This CDR3 spans 14 amino acids. Germline V gene lookup returns CDR1 LGHNA and CDR2 YNFKEQ. DNA for the CDR3: TGTGCCAGCAGCCCCCCCCTAAGCACCTACGAGCAGTACTTC. Its translation is CASSPPLSTYEQYF.

V and J are TRBV7-8 and TRBJ1-2, with D possibly matching TRBD1 (5 bases). This CDR3 spans 14 amino acids. The germline V gene has CDR1 SGHVS and CDR2 FQNEAQ. Trimming removed 0 bases at V and 4 bases at J, with 9 bases between. The CDR3 sequence: CASSLADNFYGYTF. The CDR3 region has the DNA TGTGCCAGCAGCTTAGCGGACAACTTCTATGGCTACACCTTC.

This clonotype was recorded a few times. The V gene is TRBV12-3 or TRBV12-4, the J gene TRBJ2-3, with D hard to call. The CDR3 totals 15 residues. Trimming removed 5 bases from V and 3 bases from J, with 15 bases in between. In DNA form, the CDR3 reads TGTGCCAGCAGTCCCCTGCACCCCGGAACAGATACGCAGTATTTT. It encodes CASSPLHPGTDTQYF.

The chain uses TRBV7-8 and TRBJ2-5; 8 nucleotides match TRBD2. The CDR3 is made up of 16 amino acids. In germline, CDR1 is SGHVS, CDR2 FQNEAQ. V shed 4 bases, J shed 5 bases, and the junction held 12 bases outside the gene matches. CDR3 protein: CASSWEPGRGGETQYF. The CDR3 DNA is TGTGCCAGCAGCTGGGAGCCGGGACGCGGGGGGGAGACCCAGTACTTC.

The chain links TRBV11-2 to TRBJ1-2, with D unresolved. The CDR3 has 16 amino acids. Trimming took 5 bases from V and 1 from J, leaving 17 bases between them. Germline-derived CDR1 and CDR2 are SGHAT and FQNNGV. The CDR3 DNA reads TGTGCCAGCAGCCTACTCACCCCTGGCATTAACTATGGCTACACCTTC. It is translated as CASSLLTPGINYGYTF.

This clonotype was picked up many times. The rearrangement links TRBV20-1 to TRBJ2-1; tentatively, D is TRBD2 (6 bases). Trimming took off 0 bases at V and 2 bases at J, with 11 bases between the two ends. Germline values: CDR1 DFQATT, CDR2 SNEGSKA (reference sequence). The length of the CDR3 is 15 residues. In nucleotides, the CDR3 is TGCAGTGCTAGAGATTTGGCGGGGCCCTACAATGAGCAGTTCTTC. Translating gives CSARDLAGPYNEQFF.